The clone carrying this T cell receptor beta chain showed up just a few times. The sample is drawn from a study of blood T cells in healthy people across ages. The ends were cut back, 6 bases at V and 2 bases at J, with 9 bases in the middle. The CDR3 has 13 residues. Germline-derived CDR1 and CDR2 are SGHRS and YFSETQ. For the second PCR, which ran for roughly 7 to 11 cycles, a sample-barcoded 5' primer and a J-beta primer mix were used. Each sample yielded at least 3 million CDR3-containing paired-end reads. TCRdb re-called the 5' RACE reads through MiXCR, storing one row per CDR3 protein. The profile shows some 800,000 distinct CDR3 sequences, around 42% of them singletons.

This chain links TRBV5-1 with TRBJ2-1; D is ambiguous. The origin of this receptor is a man aged 55 to 70 in good health. Sequencing used blood. CDR3 residues: CASKQETYNEQFF. The CDR3 region has the DNA TGCGCCAGCAAGCAAGAGACCTACAATGAGCAGTTCTTC.